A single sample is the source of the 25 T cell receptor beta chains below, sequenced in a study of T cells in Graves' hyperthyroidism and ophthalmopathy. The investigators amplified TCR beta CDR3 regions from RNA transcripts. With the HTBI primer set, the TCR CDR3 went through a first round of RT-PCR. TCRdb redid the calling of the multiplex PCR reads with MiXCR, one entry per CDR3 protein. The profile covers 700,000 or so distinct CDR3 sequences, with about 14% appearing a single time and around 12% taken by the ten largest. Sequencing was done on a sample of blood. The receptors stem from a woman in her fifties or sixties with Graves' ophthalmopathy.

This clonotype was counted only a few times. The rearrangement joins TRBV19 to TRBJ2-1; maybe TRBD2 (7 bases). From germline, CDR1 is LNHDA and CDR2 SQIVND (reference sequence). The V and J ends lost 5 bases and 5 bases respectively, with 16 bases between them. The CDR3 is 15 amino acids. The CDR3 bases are TGTGCCAGTAGTTTAGGGGGAGGGCTCCACAATGAGCAGTTCTTC. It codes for CASSLGGGLHNEQFF.

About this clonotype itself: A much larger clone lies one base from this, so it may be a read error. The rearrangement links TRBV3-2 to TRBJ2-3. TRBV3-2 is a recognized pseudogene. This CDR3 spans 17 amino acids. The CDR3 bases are TGTGCCAGCAGCCAAGATCTCGAAAAACTTGGGACAGATACGCGGTATTTT. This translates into CASSQDLEKLGTDTRYF.

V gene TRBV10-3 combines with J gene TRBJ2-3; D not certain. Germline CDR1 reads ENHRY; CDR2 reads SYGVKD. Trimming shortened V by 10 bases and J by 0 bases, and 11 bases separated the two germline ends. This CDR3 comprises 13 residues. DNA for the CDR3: TGTGCCACCAAGACTTCTAGCACAGATACGCAGTATTTT. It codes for CATKTSSTDTQYF.

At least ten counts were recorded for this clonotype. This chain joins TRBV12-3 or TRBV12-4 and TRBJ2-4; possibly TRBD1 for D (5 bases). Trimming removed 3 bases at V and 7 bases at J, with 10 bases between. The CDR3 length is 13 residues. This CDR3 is CASSLTERNIQYF. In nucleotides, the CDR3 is TGTGCCAGCAGTTTGACAGAACGGAACATTCAGTACTTC.

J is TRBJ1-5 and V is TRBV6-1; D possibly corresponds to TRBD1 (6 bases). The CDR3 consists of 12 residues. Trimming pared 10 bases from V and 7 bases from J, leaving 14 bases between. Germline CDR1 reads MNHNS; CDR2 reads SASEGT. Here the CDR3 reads CATGGQGQPQHF. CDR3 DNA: TGTGCCACCGGGGGGCAGGGGCAGCCCCAGCATTTT.

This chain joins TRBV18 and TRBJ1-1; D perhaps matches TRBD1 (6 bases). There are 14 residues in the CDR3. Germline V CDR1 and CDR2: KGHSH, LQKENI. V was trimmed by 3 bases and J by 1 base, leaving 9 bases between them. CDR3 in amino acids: CASSPQGPNTEAFF. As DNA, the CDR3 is TGTGCCAGCTCACCCCAGGGGCCGAACACTGAAGCTTTCTTT. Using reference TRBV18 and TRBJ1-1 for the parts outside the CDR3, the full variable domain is NAGVMQNPRHLVRRRGQEARLRCSPMKGHSHVYWYRQLPEEGLKFMVYLQKENIIDESGMPKERFSAEFPKEGPSILRIQQVVRGDSAAYFCASSPQGPNTEAFFGQGTRLTVV.

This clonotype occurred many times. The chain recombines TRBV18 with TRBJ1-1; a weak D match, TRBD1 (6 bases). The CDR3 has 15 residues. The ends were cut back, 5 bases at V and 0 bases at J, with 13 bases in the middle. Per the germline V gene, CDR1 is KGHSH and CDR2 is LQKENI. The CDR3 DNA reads TGTGCCAGCTCAGCGCCGGGACACCTGAACACTGAAGCTTTCTTT. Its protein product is CASSAPGHLNTEAFF.

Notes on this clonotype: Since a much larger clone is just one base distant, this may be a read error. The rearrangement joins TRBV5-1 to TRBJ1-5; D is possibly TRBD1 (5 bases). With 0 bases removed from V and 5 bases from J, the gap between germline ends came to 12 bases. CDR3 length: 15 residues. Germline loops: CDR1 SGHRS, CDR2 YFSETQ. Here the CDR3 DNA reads TGCGCCAGCAGCTTGGAGGCAGGGTTAGATCAGCCCCAGCATTTT. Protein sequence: CASSLEAGLDQPQHF.

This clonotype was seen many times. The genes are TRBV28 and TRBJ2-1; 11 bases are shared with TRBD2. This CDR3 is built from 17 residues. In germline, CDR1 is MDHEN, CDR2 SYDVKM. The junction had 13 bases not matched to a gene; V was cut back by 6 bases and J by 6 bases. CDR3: CASSSRGGSGRGNEQFF. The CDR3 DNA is TGTGCCAGCAGCTCCCGGGGAGGTAGCGGGAGGGGCAATGAGCAGTTCTTC.

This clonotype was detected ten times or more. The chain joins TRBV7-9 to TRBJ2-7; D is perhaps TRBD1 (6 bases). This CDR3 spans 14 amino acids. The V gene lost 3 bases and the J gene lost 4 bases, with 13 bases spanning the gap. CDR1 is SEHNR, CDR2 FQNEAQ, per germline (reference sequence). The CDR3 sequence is CASSFQGLDYEQYF. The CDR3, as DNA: TGTGCCAGCAGCTTTCAGGGGCTTGATTACGAGCAGTACTTC.

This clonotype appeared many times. The CDR3 coding sequence is TGCAGTGCAGAAACCGGGACAGGGGGAATTGATGGCTACACCTTC. It is translated as CSAETGTGGIDGYTF. The rearrangement uses TRBV20-1 and TRBJ1-2, with TRBD1 identical over 11 bases. CDR3 length: 15 amino acids. V was clipped by 6 bases and J by 6 bases; unmatched bases: 12. Germline V gene lookup returns CDR1 DFQATT and CDR2 SNEGSKA (reference sequence).

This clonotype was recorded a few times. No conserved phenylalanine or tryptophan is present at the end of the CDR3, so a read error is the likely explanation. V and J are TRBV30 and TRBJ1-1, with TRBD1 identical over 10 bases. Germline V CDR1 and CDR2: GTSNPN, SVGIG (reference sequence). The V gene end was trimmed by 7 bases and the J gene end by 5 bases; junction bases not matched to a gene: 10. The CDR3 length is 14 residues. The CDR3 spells CAYLTGGRITEAFL. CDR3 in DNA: TGTGCCTACCTGACAGGGGGCAGGATAACTGAAGCTTTCCTT.

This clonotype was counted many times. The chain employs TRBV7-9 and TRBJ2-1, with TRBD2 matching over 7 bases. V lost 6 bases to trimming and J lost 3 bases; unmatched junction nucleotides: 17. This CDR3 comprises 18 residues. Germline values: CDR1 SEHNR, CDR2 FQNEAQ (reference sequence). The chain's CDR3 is CASSSKTPGTIGYNEQFF. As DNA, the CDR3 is TGTGCCAGCAGTTCCAAAACTCCCGGGACTATCGGCTACAATGAGCAGTTCTTC.

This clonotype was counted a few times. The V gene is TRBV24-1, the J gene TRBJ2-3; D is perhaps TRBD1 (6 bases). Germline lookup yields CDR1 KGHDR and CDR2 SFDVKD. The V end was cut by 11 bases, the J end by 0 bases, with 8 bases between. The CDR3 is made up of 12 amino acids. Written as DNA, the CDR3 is TGTGCCATACAGGGAAGCACAGATACGCAGTATTTT. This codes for CAIQGSTDTQYF.

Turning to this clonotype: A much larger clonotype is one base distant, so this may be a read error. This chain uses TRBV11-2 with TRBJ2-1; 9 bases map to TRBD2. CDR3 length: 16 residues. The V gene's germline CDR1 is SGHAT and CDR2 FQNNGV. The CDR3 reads CAGSLGVAGASDEQFF. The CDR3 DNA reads TGTGCCGGCAGCTTAGGGGTAGCGGGAGCAAGCGATGAGCAGTTCTTC.

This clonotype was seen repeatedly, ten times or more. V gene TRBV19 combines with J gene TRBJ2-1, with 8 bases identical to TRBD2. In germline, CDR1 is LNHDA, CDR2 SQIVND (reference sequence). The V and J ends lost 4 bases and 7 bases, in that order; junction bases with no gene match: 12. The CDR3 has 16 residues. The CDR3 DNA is TGTGCCAGTAGTAGTTGGGCAAGCGGGAGTGAAAATGAGCAGTTCTTC. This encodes CASSSWASGSENEQFF.

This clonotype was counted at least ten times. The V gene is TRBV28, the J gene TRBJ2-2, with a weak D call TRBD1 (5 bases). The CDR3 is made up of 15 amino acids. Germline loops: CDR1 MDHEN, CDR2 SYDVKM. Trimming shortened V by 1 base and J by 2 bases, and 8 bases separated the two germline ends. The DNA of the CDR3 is TGTGCCAGCAGTTTATTAAGGGGTAACACCGGGGAGCTGTTTTTT. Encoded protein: CASSLLRGNTGELFF.

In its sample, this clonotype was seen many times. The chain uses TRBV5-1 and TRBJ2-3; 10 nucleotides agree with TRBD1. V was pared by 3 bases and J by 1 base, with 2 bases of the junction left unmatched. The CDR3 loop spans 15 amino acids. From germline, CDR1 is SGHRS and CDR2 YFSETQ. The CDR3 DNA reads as TGCGCCAGCAGCTCCGGGACAGGGGGCACAGATACGCAGTATTTT. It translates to CASSSGTGGTDTQYF.

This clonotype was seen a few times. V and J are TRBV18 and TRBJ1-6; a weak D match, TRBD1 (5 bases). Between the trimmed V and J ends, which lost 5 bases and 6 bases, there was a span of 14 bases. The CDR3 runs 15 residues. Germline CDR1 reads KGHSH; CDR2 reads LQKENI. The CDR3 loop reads CASSAGWGGNSPLHF. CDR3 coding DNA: TGTGCCAGCTCAGCAGGGTGGGGGGGTAATTCACCCCTCCACTTT.

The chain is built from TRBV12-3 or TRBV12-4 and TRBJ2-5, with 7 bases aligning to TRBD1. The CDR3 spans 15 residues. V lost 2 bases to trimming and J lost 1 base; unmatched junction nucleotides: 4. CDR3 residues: CASSLLGTVQETQYF. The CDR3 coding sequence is TGTGCCAGCAGTTTACTCGGGACAGTCCAAGAGACCCAGTACTTC.

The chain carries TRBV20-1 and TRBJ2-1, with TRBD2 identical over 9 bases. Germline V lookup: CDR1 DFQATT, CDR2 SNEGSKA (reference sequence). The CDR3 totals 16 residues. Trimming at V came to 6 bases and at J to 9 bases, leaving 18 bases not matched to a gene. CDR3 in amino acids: CSAMEGSVAGDSEQFF. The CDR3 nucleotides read TGCAGTGCAATGGAAGGATCGGTAGCGGGAGATAGTGAGCAGTTCTTC.

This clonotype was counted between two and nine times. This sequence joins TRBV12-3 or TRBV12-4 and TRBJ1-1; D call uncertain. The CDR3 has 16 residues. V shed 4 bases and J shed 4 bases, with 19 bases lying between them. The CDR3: CASSYSMPHIGTEAFF. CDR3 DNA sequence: TGTGCCAGCAGTTACTCAATGCCCCATATCGGCACTGAAGCTTTCTTT.

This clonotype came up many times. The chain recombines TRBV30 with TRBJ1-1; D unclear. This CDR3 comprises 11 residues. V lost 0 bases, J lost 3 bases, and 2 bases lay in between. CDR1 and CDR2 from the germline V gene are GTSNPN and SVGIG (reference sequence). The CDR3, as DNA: TGTGCCTGGAGTGTTTACACTGAAGCTTTCTTT. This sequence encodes CAWSVYTEAFF.

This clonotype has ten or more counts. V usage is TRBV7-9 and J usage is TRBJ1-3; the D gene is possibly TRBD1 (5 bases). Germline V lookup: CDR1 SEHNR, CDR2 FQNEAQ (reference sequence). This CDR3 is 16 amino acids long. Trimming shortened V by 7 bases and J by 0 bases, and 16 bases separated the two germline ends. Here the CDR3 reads CASNDGAGSSGNTIYF. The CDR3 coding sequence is TGTGCCAGCAACGATGGGGCGGGGAGCTCTGGAAACACCATATATTTT.

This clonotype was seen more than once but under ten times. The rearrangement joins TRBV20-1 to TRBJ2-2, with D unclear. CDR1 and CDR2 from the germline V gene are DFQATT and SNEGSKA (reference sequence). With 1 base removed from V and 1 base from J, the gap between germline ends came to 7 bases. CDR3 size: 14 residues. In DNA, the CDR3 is TGCAGTGCTAGAGCTAACCGGAACACCGGGGAGCTGTTTTTT. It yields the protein CSARANRNTGELFF.